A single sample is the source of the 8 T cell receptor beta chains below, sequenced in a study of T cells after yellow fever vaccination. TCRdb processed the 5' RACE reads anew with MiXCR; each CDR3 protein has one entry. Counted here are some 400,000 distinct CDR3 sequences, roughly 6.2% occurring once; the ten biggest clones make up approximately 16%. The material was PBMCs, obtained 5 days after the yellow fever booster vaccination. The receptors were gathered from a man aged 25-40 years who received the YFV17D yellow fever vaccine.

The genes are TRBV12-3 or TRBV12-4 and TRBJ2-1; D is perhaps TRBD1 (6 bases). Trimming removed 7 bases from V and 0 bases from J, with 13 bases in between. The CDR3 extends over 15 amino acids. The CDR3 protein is CASTEQGSSYNEQFF. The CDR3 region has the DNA TGTGCCAGCACCGAACAGGGCAGCTCCTACAATGAGCAGTTCTTC.

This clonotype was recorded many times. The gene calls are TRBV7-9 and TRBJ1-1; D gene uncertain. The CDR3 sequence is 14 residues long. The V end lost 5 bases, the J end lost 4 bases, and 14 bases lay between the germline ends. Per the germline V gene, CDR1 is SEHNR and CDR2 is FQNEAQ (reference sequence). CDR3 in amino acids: CASSAKTYLTEAFF. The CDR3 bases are TGTGCCAGCAGCGCTAAGACATACCTCACTGAAGCTTTCTTT.

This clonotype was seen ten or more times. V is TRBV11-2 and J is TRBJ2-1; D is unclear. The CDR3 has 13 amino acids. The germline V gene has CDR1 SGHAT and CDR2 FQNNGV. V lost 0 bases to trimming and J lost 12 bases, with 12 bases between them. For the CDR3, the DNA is TGTGCCAGCAGCTTAGAACGAGGCCCCCGGCAGTTCTTC. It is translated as CASSLERGPRQFF.

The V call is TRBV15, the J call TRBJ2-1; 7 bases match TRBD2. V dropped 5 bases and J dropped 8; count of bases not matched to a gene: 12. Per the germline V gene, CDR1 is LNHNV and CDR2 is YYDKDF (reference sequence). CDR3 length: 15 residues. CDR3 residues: CATSPAPGGSHEQFF. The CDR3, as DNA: TGTGCCACCAGCCCGGCGCCTGGCGGGAGCCATGAGCAGTTCTTC.

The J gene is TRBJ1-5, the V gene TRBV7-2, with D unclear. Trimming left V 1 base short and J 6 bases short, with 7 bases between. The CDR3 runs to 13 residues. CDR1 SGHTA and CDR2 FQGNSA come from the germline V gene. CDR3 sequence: CASSLDESQPQHF. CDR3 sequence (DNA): TGTGCCAGCAGCTTAGATGAGTCTCAGCCCCAGCATTTT.

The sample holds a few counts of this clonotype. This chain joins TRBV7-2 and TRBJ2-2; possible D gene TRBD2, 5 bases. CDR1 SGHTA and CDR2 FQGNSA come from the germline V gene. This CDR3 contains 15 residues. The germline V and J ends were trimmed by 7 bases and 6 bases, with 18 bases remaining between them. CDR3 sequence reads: CASNVAEGWAGELFF. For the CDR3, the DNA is TGTGCCAGCAACGTAGCTGAGGGATGGGCCGGGGAGCTGTTTTTT. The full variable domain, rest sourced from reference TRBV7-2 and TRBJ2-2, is GAGVSQSPSNKVTEKGKDVELRCDPISGHTALYWYRQSLGQGLEFLIYFQGNSAPDKSGLPSDRFSAERTGGSVSTLTIQRTQQEDSAVYLCASNVAEGWAGELFFGEGSRLTVL.

This CDR3 is CATSDLSGGLSYNEQFF. CDR3 bases: TGTGCCACCAGTGATTTGTCTGGGGGCCTCTCCTACAATGAGCAGTTCTTC. The gene calls are TRBV24-1 and TRBJ2-1, with a tentative D call TRBD1 (6 bases). The V and J ends lost 0 bases and 0 bases respectively, with 11 bases between them. In germline, CDR1 is KGHDR, CDR2 SFDVKD. CDR3 length equals 17 residues.

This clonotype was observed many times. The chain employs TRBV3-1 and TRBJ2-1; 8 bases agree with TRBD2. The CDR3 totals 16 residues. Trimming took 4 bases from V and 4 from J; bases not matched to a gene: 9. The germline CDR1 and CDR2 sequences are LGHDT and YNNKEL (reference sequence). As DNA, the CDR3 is TGTGCCAGCAGCCCCCCCGGGGCGGGGGGTTACAATGAGCAGTTCTTC. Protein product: CASSPPGAGGYNEQFF.